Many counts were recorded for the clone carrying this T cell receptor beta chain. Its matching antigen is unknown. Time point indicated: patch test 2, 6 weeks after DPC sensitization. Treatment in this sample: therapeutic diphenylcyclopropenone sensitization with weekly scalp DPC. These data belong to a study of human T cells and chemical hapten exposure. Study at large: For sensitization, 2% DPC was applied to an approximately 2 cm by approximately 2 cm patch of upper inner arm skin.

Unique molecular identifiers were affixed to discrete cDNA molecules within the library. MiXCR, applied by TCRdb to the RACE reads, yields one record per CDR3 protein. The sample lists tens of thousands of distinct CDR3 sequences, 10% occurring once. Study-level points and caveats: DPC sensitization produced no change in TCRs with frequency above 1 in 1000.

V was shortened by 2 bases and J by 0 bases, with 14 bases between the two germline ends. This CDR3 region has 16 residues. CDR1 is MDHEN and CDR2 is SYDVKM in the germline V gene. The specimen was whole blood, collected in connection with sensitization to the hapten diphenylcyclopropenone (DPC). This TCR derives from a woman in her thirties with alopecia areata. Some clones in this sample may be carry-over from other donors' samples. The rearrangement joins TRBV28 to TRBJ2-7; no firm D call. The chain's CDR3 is CASSLVAAQSSYEQYF. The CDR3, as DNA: TGTGCCAGCAGTTTAGTCGCAGCCCAGAGCTCCTACGAGCAGTACTTC. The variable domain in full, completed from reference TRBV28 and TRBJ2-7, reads DVKVTQSSRYLVKRTGEKVFLECVQDMDHENMFWYRQDPGLGLRLIYFSYDVKMKEKGDIPEGYSVSREKKERFSLILESASTNQTSMYLCASSLVAAQSSYEQYFGPGTRLTVT.